The 20 T cell receptor beta chains listed next were all sequenced from one sample in a study of T-cell memory formation after mild COVID-19. TCRdb fed the 5' RACE reads into MiXCR, producing one record per CDR3 protein. The table includes a few hundred thousand distinct CDR3 sequences, 16% detected once. Material: PBMCs or a T cell subset sorted from them (not recorded which). These receptors all stem from a man aged 18-30 years who had mild COVID-19 (a few samples of this study predate the infection). Cell type and time point are not known.

The rearrangement links TRBV7-8 to TRBJ1-1; D remains ambiguous. This CDR3 has 14 amino acids. V was shortened by 2 bases and J by 3 bases, with 10 bases between the two germline ends. Germline CDR1 SGHVS, CDR2 FQNEAQ. The CDR3 reads CASSLYSGYTEAFF. CDR3 nucleotides: TGTGCCAGCAGCTTATATAGCGGGTACACTGAAGCTTTCTTT.

This clonotype was recorded a few times. The gene calls are TRBV5-1 and TRBJ2-1; TRBD2 aligns across 12 bases. V was pared by 0 bases and J by 4 bases, with 2 bases of the junction left unmatched. Germline CDR1 and CDR2: SGHRS and YFSETQ. The CDR3 totals 16 residues. CDR3 sequence: CASSLAGTSGYNEQFF. CDR3 in DNA: TGCGCCAGCAGCTTGGCCGGGACTAGCGGGTACAATGAGCAGTTCTTC.

In DNA, the CDR3 is TGCAGCGTTGCAGGGGCCAATCAGCCCCAGCATTTT. Protein sequence: CSVAGANQPQHF. The V gene is TRBV29-1, the J gene TRBJ1-5; the D gene is possibly TRBD1 (6 bases). Germline CDR1 reads SQVTM; CDR2 reads ANQGSEA. The CDR3 totals 12 residues. V was clipped by 4 bases and J by 3 bases, with 7 bases between them.

The chain combines TRBV12-3 or TRBV12-4 with TRBJ2-2; D is perhaps TRBD1 (6 bases). The CDR3 is 16 residues long. The germline V and J ends were trimmed by 7 bases and 9 bases, with 24 bases remaining between them. The CDR3 loop reads CASTLNWVGGRRELFF. Written as DNA, the CDR3 is TGTGCCAGCACCCTTAATTGGGTAGGGGGTCGTCGGGAGCTGTTTTTT.

This clonotype appeared a single time. The chain has TRBV6-2 or TRBV6-3 and TRBJ1-1; maybe TRBD1 (5 bases). Germline V lookup: CDR1 MNHEY, CDR2 SVGEGT. Trimming pared 5 bases from V and 4 bases from J, leaving 26 bases between. The CDR3 extends over 18 amino acids. CDR3 sequence (DNA): TGTGCCAGCAGTCAGTTGGCCGGGACCCCAAGGGAGGTCACTGAAGCTTTCTTT. It yields the protein CASSQLAGTPREVTEAFF.

The chain carries TRBV20-1 and TRBJ2-5; 8 positions match TRBD2. The length of the CDR3 is 13 residues. The germline CDR1 and CDR2 sequences are DFQATT and SNEGSKA (reference sequence). V lost 6 bases, J lost 2 bases, and 5 bases stayed unmatched. The DNA for the CDR3 is TGCAGTGCCGTTACTAGCGGACAAGAGACCCAGTACTTC. Translated, it gives CSAVTSGQETQYF.

This clonotype was recorded a few times. V is TRBV11-1 and J is TRBJ2-1; TRBD2 agrees at 10 bases. The CDR3 is made up of 14 amino acids. Germline CDR1 and CDR2: SGHAT and FQDESV (reference sequence). With V trimmed by 5 bases and J by 5 bases, 3 bases remained unmatched. CDR3 coding DNA: TGTGCCAGCAGCGTCCTAGCGGGGGACAATGAGCAGTTCTTC. It is translated as CASSVLAGDNEQFF.

The V call is TRBV3-1, the J call TRBJ1-2; D is uncertain. This CDR3 comprises 12 residues. Germline lookup yields CDR1 LGHDT and CDR2 YNNKEL (reference sequence). The ends were cut back, 3 bases at V and 7 bases at J, with 9 bases in the middle. Here the CDR3 reads CASSQGSGGYTF. CDR3 DNA sequence: TGTGCCAGCAGCCAGGGAAGTGGTGGCTACACCTTC. Full variable domain (rest looked up from reference TRBV3-1 and TRBJ1-2): DTAVSQTPKYLVTQMGNDKSIKCEQNLGHDTMYWYKQDSKKFLKIMFSYNNKELIINETVPNRFSPKSPDKAHLNLHINSLELGDSAVYFCASSQGSGGYTFGSGTRLTVV.

The chain carries TRBV30 and TRBJ2-5; a weak D match, TRBD2 (5 bases). V was shortened by 8 bases and J by 2 bases, with 12 bases between the two germline ends. This CDR3 contains 12 residues. Germline CDR1 GTSNPN, CDR2 SVGIG (reference sequence). CDR3 loop: CARGRGQETQYF. The CDR3 region has the DNA TGTGCCCGGGGAAGAGGACAAGAGACCCAGTACTTC.

This sequence joins TRBV4-1 and TRBJ1-6; no definite D call. Germline V gives CDR1 MGHRA, CDR2 YSYEKL. This CDR3 is built from 15 residues. V lost 4 bases and J lost 8, with 15 bases in between. CDR3 region: CASSRPTRIDSPLHF. Here the CDR3 DNA reads TGCGCCAGCAGCCGCCCGACTCGGATAGATTCACCCCTCCACTTT.

This sequence joins TRBV12-3 or TRBV12-4 and TRBJ2-3, with 7 positions matching TRBD1. CDR3 length equals 16 residues. V was pared by 6 bases and J by 1 base, with 10 bases of the junction left unmatched. Here the CDR3 DNA reads TGTGCCAGCAGAAGGGGGCTTCTAGGCGGCACAGATACGCAGTATTTT. It is translated as CASRRGLLGGTDTQYF.

This chain links TRBV12-3 or TRBV12-4 with TRBJ1-1; D gene unclear. The CDR3 has 13 amino acids. Trimming removed 4 bases at V and 6 bases at J, with 12 bases between. CDR3 region: CASSSVLLSEAFF. The CDR3 nucleotides are TGTGCCAGCAGTTCAGTGTTACTCTCTGAAGCTTTCTTT.

The V gene is TRBV6-1, the J gene TRBJ2-4; possibly TRBD1 for D (5 bases). Trimming left V 0 bases short and J 5 bases short, with 5 bases between. This CDR3 is 13 amino acids long. CDR1 and CDR2 (germline): MNHNS, SASEGT. CDR3: CASSEAGQNIQYF. The CDR3 DNA reads TGTGCCAGCAGTGAAGCGGGGCAAAACATTCAGTACTTC.

In its sample, this clonotype was seen a few times. The chain joins TRBV27 to TRBJ2-2, with D uncertain. Deletions cut 4 bases from V and 4 bases from J, with 7 bases between. The CDR3 extends over 13 amino acids. Germline V CDR1 and CDR2: MNHEY, SMNVEV (reference sequence). The DNA of the CDR3 is TGTGCCAGCAGTTCCTTCCTCACCGGGGAGCTGTTTTTT. This sequence encodes CASSSFLTGELFF.

The V and J genes are TRBV5-1 and TRBJ1-4; D is perhaps TRBD1 (6 bases). Germline CDR1 reads SGHRS; CDR2 reads YFSETQ. The germline V and J ends were trimmed by 1 base and 6 bases, with 10 bases remaining between them. The CDR3 totals 14 residues. CDR3 loop: CASSLTGRDEKLFF. The CDR3 DNA reads TGCGCCAGCAGCTTGACAGGGAGGGATGAAAAACTGTTTTTT.

This chain links TRBV5-5 with TRBJ2-3, with D hard to call. The CDR3 totals 15 residues. V was pared by 4 bases and J by 4 bases, with 16 bases between. Germline V gives CDR1 SGHKS, CDR2 YYEKEE (reference sequence). CDR3 nucleotide sequence: TGTGCCAGCAGCCCGGCCCACGAAAGAGCAGATACGCAGTATTTT. The encoded protein is CASSPAHERADTQYF.

The V call is TRBV4-1, the J call TRBJ2-5; 13 bases are a match to TRBD2. V trimming: 2 bases; J trimming: 2 bases; junction bases outside the gene matches: 2. CDR1 is MGHRA, CDR2 YSYEKL, per germline. The CDR3 covers 16 residues. CDR3 protein: CASSQTSGGAQETQYF. As DNA, the CDR3 is TGCGCCAGCAGCCAAACTAGCGGGGGGGCACAAGAGACCCAGTACTTC.

The J gene is TRBJ2-7, the V gene TRBV27; no clear D. The CDR3 sequence is 10 residues long. From germline, CDR1 is MNHEY and CDR2 SMNVEV (reference sequence). Trimming stripped 6 bases from V and 7 bases from J, with 7 bases between. In DNA, the CDR3 is TGTGCCAGCAGAGGCCAGGAGCAGTACGTC. Its protein is CASRGQEQYV.

The sample holds a few counts of this clonotype. The chain recombines TRBV20-1 with TRBJ2-5, with D possibly matching TRBD2 (5 bases). The CDR3 runs to 14 residues. In germline, CDR1 is DFQATT, CDR2 SNEGSKA (reference sequence). V lost 5 bases and J 4 bases, leaving 17 bases between the germline ends. The CDR3: CSADYLLASETQYF. The CDR3 DNA is TGCAGTGCTGACTACCTCCTGGCCTCAGAGACCCAGTACTTC.

The chain couples TRBV20-1 to TRBJ2-7; the D gene could be TRBD1 or TRBD2 (5 bases each). The germline V and J ends were trimmed by 3 bases and 0 bases, with 9 bases remaining between them. Germline V gene data show CDR1 as DFQATT and CDR2 as SNEGSKA (reference sequence). CDR3 length equals 13 residues. CDR3 bases: TGCAGTGCTAGGGGGACGGACTCCTACGAGCAGTACGTC. This encodes CSARGTDSYEQYV.